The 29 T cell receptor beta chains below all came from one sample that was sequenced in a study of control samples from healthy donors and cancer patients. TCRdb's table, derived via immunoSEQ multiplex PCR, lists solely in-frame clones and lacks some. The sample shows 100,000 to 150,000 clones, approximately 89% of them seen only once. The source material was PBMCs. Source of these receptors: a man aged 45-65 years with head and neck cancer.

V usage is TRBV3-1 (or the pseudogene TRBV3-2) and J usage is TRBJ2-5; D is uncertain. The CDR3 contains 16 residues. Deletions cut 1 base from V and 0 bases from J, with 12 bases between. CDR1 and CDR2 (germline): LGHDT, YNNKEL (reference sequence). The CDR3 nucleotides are TGTGCCAGCAGCCAAGTCCCAGCAGCCCACCAAGAGACCCAGTACTTC. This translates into CASSQVPAAHQETQYF.

Written as DNA, the CDR3 is TGTGCCAGCAGTCCGTGGACAGTCAAGGGGAACGAGCAGTACTTC. It specifies CASSPWTVKGNEQYF. The rearrangement joins TRBV27 to TRBJ2-7; D might be TRBD1 (6 bases). This CDR3 has 15 amino acids. CDR1 and CDR2 (germline): MNHEY, SMNVEV (reference sequence). Trimming took 5 bases from V and 5 from J, leaving 19 bases between them.

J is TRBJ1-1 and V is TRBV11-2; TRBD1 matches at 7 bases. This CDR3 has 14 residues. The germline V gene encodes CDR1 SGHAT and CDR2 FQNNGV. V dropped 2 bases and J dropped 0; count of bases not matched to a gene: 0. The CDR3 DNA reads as TGTGCCAGCAGCTTAACAGGGGTGAACACTGAAGCTTTCTTT. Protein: CASSLTGVNTEAFF.

CDR3 bases: TGTGCCAGTAGTACAGATCGAGGTTGGGCGGGAACAGGGATGGACACCGGGGAGCTGTTTTTT. Translation: CASSTDRGWAGTGMDTGELFF. The genes are TRBV19 and TRBJ2-2, with D tentatively TRBD1 or TRBD2 (6 bases each). Germline V gives CDR1 LNHDA, CDR2 SQIVND (reference sequence). This CDR3 spans 21 amino acids. V gave up 4 bases and J gave up 3 bases, with 30 bases separating them.

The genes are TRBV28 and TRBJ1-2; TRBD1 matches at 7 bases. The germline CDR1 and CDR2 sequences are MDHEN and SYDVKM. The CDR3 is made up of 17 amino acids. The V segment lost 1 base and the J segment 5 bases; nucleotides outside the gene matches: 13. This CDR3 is CASSLYQGVRGVYGYTF. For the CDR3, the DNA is TGTGCCAGCAGTTTATATCAGGGGGTGAGGGGAGTTTATGGCTACACCTTC.

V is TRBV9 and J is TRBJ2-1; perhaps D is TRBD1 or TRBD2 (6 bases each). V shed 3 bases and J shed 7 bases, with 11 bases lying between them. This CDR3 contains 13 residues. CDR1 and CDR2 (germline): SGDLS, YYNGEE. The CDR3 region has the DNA TGTGCCAGCAGCGGGGGGGCTAAGAATGAGCAGTTCTTC. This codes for CASSGGAKNEQFF.

CDR3 in amino acids: CASSQPGRGSYNEQFF. The CDR3 bases are TGTGCCAGCAGCCAACCCGGTCGGGGTTCCTACAATGAGCAGTTCTTC. The rearrangement joins TRBV3-1 (or the pseudogene TRBV3-2) to TRBJ2-1; TRBD2 is a possible D gene (5 bases). Per the germline V gene, CDR1 is LGHDT and CDR2 is YNNKEL (reference sequence). V shed 2 bases and J shed 1 base, with 12 bases lying between them. The CDR3 has 16 amino acids.

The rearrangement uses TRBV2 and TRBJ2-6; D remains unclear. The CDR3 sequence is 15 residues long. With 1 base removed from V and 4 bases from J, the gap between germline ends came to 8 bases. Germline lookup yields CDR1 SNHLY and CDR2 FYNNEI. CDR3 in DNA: TGTGCCAGCAGTGAAGGGGGTCCCGGGGCCAACGTCCTGACTTTC. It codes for CASSEGGPGANVLTF.

The CDR3 DNA is TGTGCCAGCAGCTTGATGGGGGGTGCTGGGGCCAACGTCCTGACTTTC. This translates into CASSLMGGAGANVLTF. The chain employs TRBV5-8 and TRBJ2-6; D perhaps matches TRBD2 (6 bases). The germline V gene has CDR1 SGHTS and CDR2 YDEGEE. This CDR3 region has 16 residues. Trimming pared 1 base from V and 2 bases from J, leaving 10 bases between.

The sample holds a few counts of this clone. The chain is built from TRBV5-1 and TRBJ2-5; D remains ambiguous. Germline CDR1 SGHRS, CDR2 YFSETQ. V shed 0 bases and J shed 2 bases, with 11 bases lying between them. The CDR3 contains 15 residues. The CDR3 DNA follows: TGCGCCAGCAGCTTGGGGGTAGGCTCACAAGAGACCCAGTACTTC. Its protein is CASSLGVGSQETQYF. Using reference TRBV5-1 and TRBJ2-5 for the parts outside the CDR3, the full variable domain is KAGVTQTPRYLIKTRGQQVTLSCSPISGHRSVSWYQQTPGQGLQFLFEYFSETQRNKGNFPGRFSGRQFSNSRSEMNVSTLELGDSALYLCASSLGVGSQETQYFGPGTRLLVL.

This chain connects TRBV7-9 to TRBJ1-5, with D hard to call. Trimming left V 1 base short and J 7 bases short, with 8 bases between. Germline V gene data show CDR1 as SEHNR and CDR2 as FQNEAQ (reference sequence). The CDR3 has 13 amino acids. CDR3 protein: CASSLGGHQPQHF. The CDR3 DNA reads TGTGCCAGCAGCTTAGGTGGGCACCAGCCCCAGCATTTT.

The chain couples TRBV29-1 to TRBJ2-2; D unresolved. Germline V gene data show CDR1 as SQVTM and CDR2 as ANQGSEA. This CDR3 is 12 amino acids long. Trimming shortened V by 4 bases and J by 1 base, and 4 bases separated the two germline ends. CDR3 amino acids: CSVAVNTGELFF. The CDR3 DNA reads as TGCAGCGTTGCGGTGAACACCGGGGAGCTGTTTTTT.

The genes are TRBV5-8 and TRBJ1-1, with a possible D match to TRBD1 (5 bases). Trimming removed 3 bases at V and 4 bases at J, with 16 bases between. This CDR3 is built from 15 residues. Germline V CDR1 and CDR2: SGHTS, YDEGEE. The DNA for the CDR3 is TGTGCCAGCAGCTCTTGGAGGAGGGGTAGCACTGAAGCTTTCTTT. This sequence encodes CASSSWRRGSTEAFF.

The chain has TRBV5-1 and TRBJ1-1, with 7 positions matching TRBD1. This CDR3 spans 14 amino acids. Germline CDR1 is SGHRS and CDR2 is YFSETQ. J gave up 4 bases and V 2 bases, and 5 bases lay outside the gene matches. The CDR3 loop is CASSLSAGGTEAFF. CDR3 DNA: TGCGCCAGCAGCTTAAGTGCAGGGGGCACTGAAGCTTTCTTT.

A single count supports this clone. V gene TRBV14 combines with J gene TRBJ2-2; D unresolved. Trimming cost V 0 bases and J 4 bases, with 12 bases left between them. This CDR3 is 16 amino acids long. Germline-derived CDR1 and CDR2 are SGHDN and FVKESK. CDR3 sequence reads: CASSQEGNWGTGELFF. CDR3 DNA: TGTGCCAGCAGCCAAGAGGGGAATTGGGGCACCGGGGAGCTGTTTTTT.

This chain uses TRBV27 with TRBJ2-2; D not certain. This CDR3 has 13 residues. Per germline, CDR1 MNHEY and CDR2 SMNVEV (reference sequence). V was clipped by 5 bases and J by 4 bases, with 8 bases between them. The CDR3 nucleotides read TGTGCCAGCAGTCCGCCTTTCACCGGGGAGCTGTTTTTT. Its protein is CASSPPFTGELFF.

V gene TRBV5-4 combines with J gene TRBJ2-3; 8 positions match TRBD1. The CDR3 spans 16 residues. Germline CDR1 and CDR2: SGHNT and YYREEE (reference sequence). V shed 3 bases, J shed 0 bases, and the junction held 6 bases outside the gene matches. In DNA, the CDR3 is TGTGCCAGCAGCTCTGGACAGGGCCTTAGCACAGATACGCAGTATTTT. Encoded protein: CASSSGQGLSTDTQYF.

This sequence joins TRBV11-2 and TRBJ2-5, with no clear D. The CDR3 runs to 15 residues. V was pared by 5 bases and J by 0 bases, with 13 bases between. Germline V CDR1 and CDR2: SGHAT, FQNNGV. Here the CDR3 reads CASSQQTSYQETQYF. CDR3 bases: TGTGCCAGCAGCCAACAGACGAGTTACCAAGAGACCCAGTACTTC.

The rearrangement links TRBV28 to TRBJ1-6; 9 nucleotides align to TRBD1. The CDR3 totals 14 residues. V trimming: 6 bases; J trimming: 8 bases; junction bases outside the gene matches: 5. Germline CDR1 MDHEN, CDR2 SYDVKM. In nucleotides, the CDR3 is TGTGCCAGCAGGCCGGGACAGGGTTATTCACCCCTCCACTTT. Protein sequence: CASRPGQGYSPLHF.

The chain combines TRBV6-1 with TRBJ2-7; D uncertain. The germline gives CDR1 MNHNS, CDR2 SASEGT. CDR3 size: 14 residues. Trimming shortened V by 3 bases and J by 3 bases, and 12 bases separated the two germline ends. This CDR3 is CASSEVPGDYEQYF. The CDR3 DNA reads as TGTGCCAGCAGTGAGGTCCCCGGAGACTACGAGCAGTACTTC.

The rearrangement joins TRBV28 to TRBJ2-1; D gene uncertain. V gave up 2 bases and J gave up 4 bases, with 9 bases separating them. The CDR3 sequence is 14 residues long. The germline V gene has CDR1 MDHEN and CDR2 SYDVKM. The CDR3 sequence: CASSLVPEYNEQFF. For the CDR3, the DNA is TGTGCCAGCAGTTTAGTTCCCGAATACAATGAGCAGTTCTTC.

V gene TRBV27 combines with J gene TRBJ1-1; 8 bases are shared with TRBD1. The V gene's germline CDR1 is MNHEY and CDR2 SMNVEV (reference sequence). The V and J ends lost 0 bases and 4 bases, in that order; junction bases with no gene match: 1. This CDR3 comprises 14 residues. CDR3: CASSLSTGGTEAFF. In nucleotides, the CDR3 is TGTGCCAGCAGTTTATCTACAGGGGGCACTGAAGCTTTCTTT.

The DNA for the CDR3 is TGTGCCAGTAGTATGACTTGGGACTGGAATGAAAAACTGTTTTTT. It codes for CASSMTWDWNEKLFF. The chain carries TRBV19 and TRBJ1-4, with a tentative D call TRBD1 (5 bases). The CDR3 loop spans 15 amino acids. Looked up from germline, CDR1 is LNHDA and CDR2 is SQIVND (reference sequence). Trimming left V 3 bases short and J 5 bases short, with 13 bases between.

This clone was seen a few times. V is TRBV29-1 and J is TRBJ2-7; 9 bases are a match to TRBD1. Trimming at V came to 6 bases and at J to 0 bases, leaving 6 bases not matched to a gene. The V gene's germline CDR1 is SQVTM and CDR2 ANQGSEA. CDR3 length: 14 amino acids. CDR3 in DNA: TGCAGCGTGACGGGACAGGGTAGCTCCTACGAGCAGTACTTC. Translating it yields CSVTGQGSSYEQYF.

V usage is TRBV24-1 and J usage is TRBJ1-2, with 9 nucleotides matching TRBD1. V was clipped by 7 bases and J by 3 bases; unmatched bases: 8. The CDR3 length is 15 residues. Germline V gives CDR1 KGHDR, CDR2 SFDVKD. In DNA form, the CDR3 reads TGTGCCACCAGCCCGGGACAGGGAGAATACTATGGCTACACCTTC. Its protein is CATSPGQGEYYGYTF.

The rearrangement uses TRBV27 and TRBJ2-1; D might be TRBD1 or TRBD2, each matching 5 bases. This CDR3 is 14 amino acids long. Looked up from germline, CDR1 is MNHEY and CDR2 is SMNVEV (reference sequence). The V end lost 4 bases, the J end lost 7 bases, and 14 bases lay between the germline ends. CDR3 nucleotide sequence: TGTGCCAGCAGTTGGGCATTGAGGGGAAATGAGCAGTTCTTC. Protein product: CASSWALRGNEQFF.

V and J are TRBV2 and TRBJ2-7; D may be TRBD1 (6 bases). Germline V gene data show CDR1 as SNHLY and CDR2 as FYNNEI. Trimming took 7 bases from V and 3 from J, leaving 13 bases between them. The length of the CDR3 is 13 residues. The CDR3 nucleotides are TGTGCCAGCACTGAGGCGGACAGCTACGAGCAGTACTTC. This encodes CASTEADSYEQYF.

The CDR3 here is CASSSTGGGGYGYTF. CDR3 coding DNA: TGTGCCAGCAGTTCTACAGGGGGCGGAGGCTATGGCTACACCTTC. The rearrangement uses TRBV6-5 and TRBJ1-2, with TRBD1 identical over 9 bases. CDR3 length: 15 residues. Germline V lookup: CDR1 MNHEY, CDR2 SVGAGI. V dropped 4 bases and J dropped 4; count of bases not matched to a gene: 7.

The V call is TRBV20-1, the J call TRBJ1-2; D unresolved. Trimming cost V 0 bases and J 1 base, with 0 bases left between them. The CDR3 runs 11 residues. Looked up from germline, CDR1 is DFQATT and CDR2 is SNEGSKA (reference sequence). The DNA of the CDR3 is TGCAGTGCTAGAGATAACTATGGCTACACCTTC. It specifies CSARDNYGYTF.